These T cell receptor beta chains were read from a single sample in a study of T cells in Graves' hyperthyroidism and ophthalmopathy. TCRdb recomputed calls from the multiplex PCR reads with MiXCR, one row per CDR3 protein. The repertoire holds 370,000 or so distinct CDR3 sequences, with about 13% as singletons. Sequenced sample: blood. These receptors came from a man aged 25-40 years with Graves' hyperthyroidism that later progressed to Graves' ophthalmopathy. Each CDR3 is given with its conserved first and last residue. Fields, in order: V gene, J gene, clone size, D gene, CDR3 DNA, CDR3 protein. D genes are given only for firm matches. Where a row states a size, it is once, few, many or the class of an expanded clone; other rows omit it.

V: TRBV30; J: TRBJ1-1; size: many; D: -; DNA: TGTGCCATGGAGCAGGCTTTCTTT; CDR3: CAMEQAFF
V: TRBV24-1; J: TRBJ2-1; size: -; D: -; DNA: TGTGCCACCCGGTTAGGGGGTGAGCAGTTCTTC; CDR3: CATRLGGEQFF
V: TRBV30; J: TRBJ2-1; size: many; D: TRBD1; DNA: TGTGCCTGGAGTTTTACAGGGGGCAGGGAGCAGTTCTTC; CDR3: CAWSFTGGREQFF
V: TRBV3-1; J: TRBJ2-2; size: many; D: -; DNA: TGTGCCAGCAGCCAAGTAAACACCGGGGAGCTGTTTTTT; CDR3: CASSQVNTGELFF
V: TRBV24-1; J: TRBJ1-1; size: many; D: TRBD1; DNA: TGTGCCACCAGCAGTAACAGGGGGTTAACTGAAGCTTTCTTT; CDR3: CATSSNRGLTEAFF
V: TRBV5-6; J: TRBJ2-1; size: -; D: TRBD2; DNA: TGTGCCAGCAGCTTGGCCCGGCGGGGGGGCTACAATGAGCAGTTCTTC; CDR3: CASSLARRGGYNEQFF
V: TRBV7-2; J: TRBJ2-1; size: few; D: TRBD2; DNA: TGTGCCAGCAGCCTCGGACTAGCGGGTTGGGCGGAGCAGTTCTTC; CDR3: CASSLGLAGWAEQFF
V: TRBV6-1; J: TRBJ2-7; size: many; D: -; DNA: TGTGCCAGCAGTGATCTGTCATACGAGCAGTACTTC; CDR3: CASSDLSYEQYF
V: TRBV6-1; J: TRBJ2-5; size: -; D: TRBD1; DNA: TGTGCCAGCAGAACACAGGGGGCAGAGACCCAGTACTTC; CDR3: CASRTQGAETQYF
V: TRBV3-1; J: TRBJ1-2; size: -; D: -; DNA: TGTGCCAGCAGCCAAGGGACCGAGACTTATGGCTACACCTTC; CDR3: CASSQGTETYGYTF
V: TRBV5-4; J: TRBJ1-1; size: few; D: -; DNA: TGTGCCAGCAGCTTGGGTGCACCGGGCCTTGGGACTGAAGCTTTCTTT; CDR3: CASSLGAPGLGTEAFF
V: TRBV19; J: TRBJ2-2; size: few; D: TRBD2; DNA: TGTGCCAGTAGGTTATCGGGGGGGCGTGTCACCGGGGAGCTGTTTTTT; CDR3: CASRLSGGRVTGELFF
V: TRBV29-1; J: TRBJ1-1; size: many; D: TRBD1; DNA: TGCAGCGTCCAGACAGGGATGAACACTGAAGCTTTCTTT; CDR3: CSVQTGMNTEAFF
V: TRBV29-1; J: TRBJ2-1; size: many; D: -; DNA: TGCAGCGTTTGCCGGGACTCCTACAATGAGCAGTTCTTC; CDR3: CSVCRDSYNEQFF